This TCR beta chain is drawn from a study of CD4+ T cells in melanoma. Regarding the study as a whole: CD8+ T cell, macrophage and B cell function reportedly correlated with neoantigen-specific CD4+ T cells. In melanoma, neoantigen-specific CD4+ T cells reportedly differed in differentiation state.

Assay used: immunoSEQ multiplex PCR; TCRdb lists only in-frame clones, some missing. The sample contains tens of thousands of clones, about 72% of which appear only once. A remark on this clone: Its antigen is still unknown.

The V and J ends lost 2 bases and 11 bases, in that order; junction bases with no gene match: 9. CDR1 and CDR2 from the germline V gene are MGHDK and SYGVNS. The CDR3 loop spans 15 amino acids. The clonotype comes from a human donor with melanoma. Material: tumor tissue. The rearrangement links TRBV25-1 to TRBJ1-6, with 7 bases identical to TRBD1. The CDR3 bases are TGTGCCAGCAGTGAACCGCAGGGGGAGAGGGCACCCCTCCACTTT. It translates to CASSEPQGERAPLHF.